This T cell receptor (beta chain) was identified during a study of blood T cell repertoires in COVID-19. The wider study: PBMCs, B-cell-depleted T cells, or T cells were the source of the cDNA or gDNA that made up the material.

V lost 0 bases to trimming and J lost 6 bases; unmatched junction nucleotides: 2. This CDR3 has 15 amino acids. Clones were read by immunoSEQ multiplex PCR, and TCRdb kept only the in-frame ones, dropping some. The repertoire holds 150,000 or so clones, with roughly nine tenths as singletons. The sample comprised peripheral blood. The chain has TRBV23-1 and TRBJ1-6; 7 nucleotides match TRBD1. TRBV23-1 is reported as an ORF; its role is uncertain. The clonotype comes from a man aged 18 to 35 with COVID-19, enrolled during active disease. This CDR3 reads CASSQSDRCNSPLHF. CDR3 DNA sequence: TGCGCCAGCAGTCAATCGGACAGGTGTAATTCACCCCTCCACTTT.